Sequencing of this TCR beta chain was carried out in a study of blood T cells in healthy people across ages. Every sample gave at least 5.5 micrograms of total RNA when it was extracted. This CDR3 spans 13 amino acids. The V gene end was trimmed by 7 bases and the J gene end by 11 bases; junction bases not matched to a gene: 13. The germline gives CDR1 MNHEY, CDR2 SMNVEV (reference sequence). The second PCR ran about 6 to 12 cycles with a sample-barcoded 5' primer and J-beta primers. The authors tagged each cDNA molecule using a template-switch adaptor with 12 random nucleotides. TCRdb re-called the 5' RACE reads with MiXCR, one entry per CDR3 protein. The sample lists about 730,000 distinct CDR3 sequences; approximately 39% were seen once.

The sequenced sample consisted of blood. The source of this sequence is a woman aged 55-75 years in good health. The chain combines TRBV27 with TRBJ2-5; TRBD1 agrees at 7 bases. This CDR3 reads CASTALTGSEQYF. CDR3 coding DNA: TGTGCCAGCACGGCCCTGACAGGGTCTGAGCAGTACTTC.